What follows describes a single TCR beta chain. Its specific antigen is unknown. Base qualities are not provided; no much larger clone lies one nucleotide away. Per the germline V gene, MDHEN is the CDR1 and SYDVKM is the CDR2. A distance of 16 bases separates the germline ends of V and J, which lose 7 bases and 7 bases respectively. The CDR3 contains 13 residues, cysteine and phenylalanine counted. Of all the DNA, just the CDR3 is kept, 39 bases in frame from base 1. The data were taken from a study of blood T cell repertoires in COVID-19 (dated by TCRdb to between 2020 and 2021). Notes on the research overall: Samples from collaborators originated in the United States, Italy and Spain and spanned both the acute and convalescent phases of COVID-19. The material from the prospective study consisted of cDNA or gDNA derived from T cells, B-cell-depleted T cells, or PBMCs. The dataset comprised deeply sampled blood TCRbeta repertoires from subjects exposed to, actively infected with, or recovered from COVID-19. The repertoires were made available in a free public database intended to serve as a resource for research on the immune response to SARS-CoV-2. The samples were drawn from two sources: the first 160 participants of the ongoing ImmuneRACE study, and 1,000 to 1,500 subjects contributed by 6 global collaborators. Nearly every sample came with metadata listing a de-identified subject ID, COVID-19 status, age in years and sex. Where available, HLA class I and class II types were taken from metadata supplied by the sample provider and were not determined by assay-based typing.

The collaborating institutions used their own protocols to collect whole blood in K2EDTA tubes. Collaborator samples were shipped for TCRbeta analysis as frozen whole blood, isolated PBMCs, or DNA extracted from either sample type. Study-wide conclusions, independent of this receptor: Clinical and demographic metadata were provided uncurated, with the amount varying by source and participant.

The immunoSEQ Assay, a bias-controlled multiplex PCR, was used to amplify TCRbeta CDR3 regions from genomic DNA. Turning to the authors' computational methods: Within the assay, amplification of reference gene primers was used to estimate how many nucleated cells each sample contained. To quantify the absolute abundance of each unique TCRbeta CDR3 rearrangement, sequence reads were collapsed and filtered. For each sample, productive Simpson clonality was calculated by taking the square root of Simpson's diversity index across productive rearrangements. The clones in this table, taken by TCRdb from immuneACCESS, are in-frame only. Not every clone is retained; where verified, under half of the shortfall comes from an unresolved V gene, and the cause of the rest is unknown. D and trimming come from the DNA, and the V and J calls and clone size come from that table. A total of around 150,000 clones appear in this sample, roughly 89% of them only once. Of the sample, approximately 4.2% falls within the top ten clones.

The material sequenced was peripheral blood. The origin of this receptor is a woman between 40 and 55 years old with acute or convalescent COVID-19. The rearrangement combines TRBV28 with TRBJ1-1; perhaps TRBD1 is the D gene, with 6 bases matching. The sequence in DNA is TGTGCCAGCACCGGCGGGGGGCTAGTTGAAGCTTTCTTT. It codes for CASTGGGLVEAFF.